The 14 T cell receptor beta chains listed next were all sequenced from one sample in a study of T-cell memory formation after mild COVID-19. TCRdb re-analysed the 5' RACE reads in MiXCR, keeping a single row per CDR3 protein. The sample lists roughly 340,000 distinct CDR3 sequences, more than 20% occurring once. Sample: PBMCs or a T cell subset sorted from them (not recorded which). Receptors originate from a man between 18 and 35 years old who had mild COVID-19 (a few samples of this study predate the infection). Cell type and time point are not known.

This clonotype occurred a few times. This chain joins TRBV29-1 and TRBJ2-3; 8 nucleotides agree with TRBD1. Trimming cost V 7 bases and J 6 bases; bases outside gene matches: 15. The CDR3 consists of 15 residues. Germline-derived CDR1 and CDR2 are SQVTM and ANQGSEA. CDR3 loop: CSGEGLQGAGDTQYF. In nucleotides, the CDR3 is TGCAGCGGCGAGGGTTTGCAGGGGGCAGGGGATACGCAGTATTTT.

This clonotype has a handful of counts. J is TRBJ2-3 and V is TRBV12-3 or TRBV12-4, with D possibly being TRBD2 (5 bases). Trimming stripped 2 bases from V and 7 bases from J, with 16 bases between. CDR3 length: 15 amino acids. DNA for the CDR3: TGTGCCAGCAGTTTAATGCCCTCAGGAGGACATACGCAGTATTTT. Residues: CASSLMPSGGHTQYF.

This clonotype was picked up many times. The chain has TRBV4-3 and TRBJ2-5, with 12 positions matching TRBD2. The germline V gene has CDR1 LGHNA and CDR2 YSLEER. This CDR3 comprises 15 residues. V was pared by 2 bases and J by 5 bases, with 3 bases of the junction left unmatched. CDR3 DNA: TGCGCCAGCAGCCAACTAGCGGGGGGGCTGGAGACCCAGTACTTC. This encodes CASSQLAGGLETQYF.

This clonotype was picked up many times. This chain uses TRBV5-1 with TRBJ2-3, with D perhaps being TRBD1 or TRBD2 (5 bases each). The CDR3 totals 15 residues. V lost 3 bases, J lost 2 bases, and 13 bases lay in between. The germline CDR1 and CDR2 sequences are SGHRS and YFSETQ. The CDR3 protein is CASSWTSGTTDTQYF. The CDR3 DNA reads as TGCGCCAGCAGCTGGACCTCCGGGACCACAGATACGCAGTATTTT.

This clonotype was seen ten or more times. The chain employs TRBV10-3 and TRBJ1-3; the D gene is possibly TRBD1 (6 bases). V lost 4 bases, J lost 0 bases, and 13 bases lay in between. Germline CDR1 reads ENHRY; CDR2 reads SYGVKD. This CDR3 is 16 amino acids long. The CDR3, as DNA: TGTGCCATCAGTGGCCAACAGGGTAGCTCTGGAAACACCATATATTTT. It codes for CAISGQQGSSGNTIYF.

The chain carries TRBV7-9 and TRBJ2-2; weak D call: TRBD2 (5 bases). V was trimmed by 1 base and J by 7 bases, leaving 13 bases between them. This CDR3 contains 15 residues. The germline V gene has CDR1 SEHNR and CDR2 FQNEAQ (reference sequence). CDR3 protein: CASSLGHSRGGELFF. The CDR3 DNA is TGTGCCAGCAGCTTAGGTCACAGCCGGGGCGGGGAGCTGTTTTTT.

This chain links TRBV6-5 with TRBJ2-6; unclear D gene. This CDR3 contains 18 residues. The V gene's germline CDR1 is MNHEY and CDR2 SVGAGI. V was clipped by 0 bases and J by 0 bases, with 12 bases between them. In DNA form, the CDR3 reads TGTGCCAGCAGTTACTCTCCGGCATTCCCCTCTGGGGCCAACGTCCTGACTTTC. Its translation: CASSYSPAFPSGANVLTF.

This chain uses TRBV18 with TRBJ1-2, with D hard to call. The CDR3 is 14 residues long. V lost 0 bases, J lost 3 bases, and 8 bases lay in between. Germline-derived CDR1 and CDR2 are KGHSH and LQKENI. The CDR3 DNA is TGTGCCAGCTCACCACCTGCAGGAGACTATGGCTACACCTTC. Protein: CASSPPAGDYGYTF.

This sequence joins TRBV5-1 and TRBJ2-3, with 8 bases matching TRBD2. CDR1 SGHRS and CDR2 YFSETQ come from the germline V gene. This CDR3 contains 15 residues. Germline trimming cut 3 bases from V and 6 bases from J; bases unmatched to any gene: 9. The CDR3 DNA is TGCGCCAGCAGCTCCTCCGGGGGGGTCGGTGATACGCAGTATTTT. It translates to CASSSSGGVGDTQYF.

The chain joins TRBV6-6 to TRBJ2-5, with 7 bases fitting TRBD1. Germline-derived CDR1 and CDR2 are MNHNY and SVGAGI (reference sequence). V was clipped by 6 bases and J by 3 bases; unmatched bases: 10. This CDR3 region has 15 residues. The CDR3 protein is CASRADRELKETQYF. The CDR3 DNA follows: TGTGCCAGCAGGGCCGACAGGGAGTTAAAAGAGACCCAGTACTTC.

The gene calls are TRBV10-2 and TRBJ1-2, with D hard to call. The V and J ends lost 2 bases and 0 bases respectively, with 10 bases between them. The CDR3 loop spans 15 amino acids. Germline V gene lookup returns CDR1 WSHSY and CDR2 SAAADI. CDR3 loop: CASSEVYGSNYGYTF. DNA of the CDR3: TGCGCCAGCAGTGAGGTATACGGTTCTAACTATGGCTACACCTTC.

The chain couples TRBV11-3 to TRBJ2-1; 8 bases are shared with TRBD2. CDR1 is SGHNT and CDR2 is YENEEA in the germline V gene. J was trimmed by 2 bases and V by 5 bases; bases with no gene match: 8. The length of the CDR3 is 16 residues. DNA for the CDR3: TGTGCCAGCAGCCCTTCAGCGGGGGCCCCCTACAATGAGCAGTTCTTC. This encodes CASSPSAGAPYNEQFF.

This rearrangement joins TRBV7-9 to TRBJ2-3; D is unclear. Germline V CDR1 and CDR2: SEHNR, FQNEAQ (reference sequence). The CDR3 loop spans 15 amino acids. V was trimmed by 5 bases and J by 2 bases, leaving 14 bases between them. CDR3 bases: TGTGCCAGCAGCCCCCCCGGCCTTCACACAGATACGCAGTATTTT. Its protein product is CASSPPGLHTDTQYF.

This rearrangement joins TRBV7-8 to TRBJ1-2, with a possible D match to TRBD1 (6 bases). Per germline, CDR1 SGHVS and CDR2 FQNEAQ. The CDR3 has 15 amino acids. Trimming shortened V by 1 base and J by 3 bases, and 12 bases separated the two germline ends. The chain's CDR3 is CASSLGGARHYGYTF. The CDR3 nucleotides are TGTGCCAGCAGCTTAGGGGGGGCCCGGCACTATGGCTACACCTTC.